Listed below are T cell receptor beta chains from one sample, sequenced in a study of T-cell memory formation after mild COVID-19. Using its own MiXCR run on the 5' RACE reads, TCRdb lists one record per CDR3 protein. The table includes approximately 28,000 distinct CDR3 sequences, roughly 12% detected once. Material: PBMCs or a T cell subset sorted from them (not recorded which). These receptors originate from an adult woman who had mild COVID-19 (a few samples of this study predate the infection). Cell type and time point are not known. Both conserved end residues are part of each CDR3. The order of the fields is D gene, V gene, clone size, J gene, CDR3 protein, CDR3 DNA. The D gene is left open where the match is weak. A clone size is listed for some rows: how often the clone was seen (once, few, many), or a class if it is expanded.

TRBD2	TRBV18	-	TRBJ2-5	CASSPPRTSGVETQYF	TGTGCCAGCTCACCACCGCGGACTAGCGGCGTCGAGACCCAGTACTTC
-	TRBV5-8	many	TRBJ2-6	CASSFGISGANVLTF	TGTGCCAGCAGCTTTGGGATCTCTGGGGCCAACGTCCTGACTTTC
TRBD1	TRBV7-7	many	TRBJ2-5	CASSLGQGRRETQYF	TGTGCTAGCAGCTTGGGACAGGGGCGCCGGGAGACCCAGTACTTC
-	TRBV6-2/TRBV6-3	many	TRBJ2-7	CASRPGTNTYEQYF	TGTGCCAGCAGACCCGGGACCAACACTTACGAGCAGTACTTC
-	TRBV29-1	many	TRBJ1-3	CSGLDPGGNTIYF	TGCAGCGGACTCGACCCGGGGGGAAACACCATATATTTT
-	TRBV12-5	few	TRBJ1-5	CASGLWGGTMGNQPQHF	TGTGCTAGTGGTTTGTGGGGAGGCACAATGGGCAATCAGCCCCAGCATTTT
-	TRBV12-3/TRBV12-4	many	TRBJ2-7	CASSFMWGASYEQYF	TGTGCCAGCAGTTTTATGTGGGGAGCATCCTACGAGCAGTACTTC
-	TRBV6-2/TRBV6-3	-	TRBJ1-5	CASSQSNSNQPQHF	TGTGCCAGCAGTCAGAGTAATAGCAATCAGCCCCAGCATTTT
-	TRBV6-6	many	TRBJ1-2	CASSTRSGGYTF	TGTGCCAGCAGCACACGGAGCGGGGGCTACACCTTC
TRBD2	TRBV4-3	medium-sized	TRBJ2-7	CASSMGLAGETYEQYF	TGCGCCAGCAGCATGGGGCTAGCGGGAGAAACCTACGAGCAGTACTTC
-	TRBV25-1	many	TRBJ1-1	CASSATGTEAFF	TGTGCCAGCAGTGCAACGGGGACTGAAGCTTTCTTT
TRBD1	TRBV15	many	TRBJ1-6	CATTTGVNSPLHF	TGTGCCACAACTACAGGGGTTAATTCACCCCTCCACTTT
-	TRBV20-1	many	TRBJ1-1	CSAFRPPIRAEAFF	TGCAGTGCTTTTCGACCGCCTATTCGGGCTGAAGCTTTCTTT
-	TRBV28	many	TRBJ1-4	CASSYVAPTNEKLFF	TGTGCCAGCAGCTATGTAGCACCAACTAATGAAAAACTGTTTTTT
-	TRBV18	-	TRBJ2-1	CASSPPSLSGVEQFF	TGTGCCAGCTCACCACCGAGCTTGTCGGGGGTTGAGCAGTTCTTC
-	TRBV2	many	TRBJ1-2	CASSVSGDVGYTF	TGTGCCAGCAGTGTGTCCGGGGATGTAGGCTACACCTTC
-	TRBV4-1	many	TRBJ2-5	CASSPGTSKETQYF	TGCGCCAGCAGCCCCGGAACCAGTAAGGAGACCCAGTACTTC
TRBD1	TRBV7-2	many	TRBJ2-5	CASRSLQGARVTQYF	TGTGCCAGCAGATCCTTACAGGGGGCGCGGGTGACCCAGTACTTC
-	TRBV29-1	medium-sized	TRBJ1-5	CSAGRGGNQPQHF	TGCAGCGCCGGAAGGGGGGGGAATCAGCCCCAGCATTTT
-	TRBV12-3/TRBV12-4	many	TRBJ2-7	CASSELDEQYF	TGTGCCAGCAGTGAGTTAGACGAGCAGTACTTC
-	TRBV18	many	TRBJ2-3	CASSPRQVGFTDTQYF	TGTGCCAGCTCACCACGGCAGGTCGGGTTCACAGATACGCAGTATTTT
-	TRBV9	many	TRBJ1-5	CASSVDGSNQPQHF	TGTGCCAGCAGCGTAGACGGGAGTAATCAGCCCCAGCATTTT
-	TRBV11-2	many	TRBJ2-1	CASSLEGTIRGGQFF	TGTGCCAGCAGCTTAGAAGGGACTATTAGAGGGGGGCAGTTCTTC
TRBD2	TRBV4-1	many	TRBJ2-5	CASSQGGGNWETQYF	TGCGCCAGCAGCCAAGGCGGGGGGAATTGGGAGACCCAGTACTTC
-	TRBV3-1	many	TRBJ1-1	CASSQGVGTEAFF	TGTGCCAGCAGCCAAGGCGTGGGCACTGAAGCTTTCTTT
-	TRBV20-1	many	TRBJ2-3	CSARGTSGTDTQYF	TGCAGTGCTAGAGGGACCTCCGGCACAGATACGCAGTATTTT
-	TRBV19	few	TRBJ1-2	CASSPGLGGYTF	TGTGCCAGTAGCCCAGGGCTCGGAGGCTACACCTTC